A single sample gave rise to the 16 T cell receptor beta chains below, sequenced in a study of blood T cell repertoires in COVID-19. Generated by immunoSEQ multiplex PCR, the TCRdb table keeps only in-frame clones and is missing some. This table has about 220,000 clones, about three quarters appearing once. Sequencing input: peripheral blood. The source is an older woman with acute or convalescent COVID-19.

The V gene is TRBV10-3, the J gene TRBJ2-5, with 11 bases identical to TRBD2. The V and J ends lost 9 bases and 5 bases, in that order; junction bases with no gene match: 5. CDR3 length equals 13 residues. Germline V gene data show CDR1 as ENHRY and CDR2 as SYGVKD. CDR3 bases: TGTGCCATTAGCGGGGGGGCCGATGAGACCCAGTACTTC. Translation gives CAISGGADETQYF.

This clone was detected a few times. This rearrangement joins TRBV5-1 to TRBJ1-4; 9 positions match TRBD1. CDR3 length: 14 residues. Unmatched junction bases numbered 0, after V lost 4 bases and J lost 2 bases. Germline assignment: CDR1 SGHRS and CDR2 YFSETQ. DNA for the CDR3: TGCGCCAGCAGCGGACAGGGGACTAATGAAAAACTGTTTTTT. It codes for CASSGQGTNEKLFF. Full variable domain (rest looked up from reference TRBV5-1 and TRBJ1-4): KAGVTQTPRYLIKTRGQQVTLSCSPISGHRSVSWYQQTPGQGLQFLFEYFSETQRNKGNFPGRFSGRQFSNSRSEMNVSTLELGDSALYLCASSGQGTNEKLFFGSGTQLSVL.

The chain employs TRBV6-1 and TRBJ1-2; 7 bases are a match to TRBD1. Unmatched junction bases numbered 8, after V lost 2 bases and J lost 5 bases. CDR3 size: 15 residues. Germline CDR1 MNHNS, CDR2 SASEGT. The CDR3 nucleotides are TGTGCCAGCAGTGAACCGACAGGGCCGAGGTATGGCTACACCTTC. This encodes CASSEPTGPRYGYTF.

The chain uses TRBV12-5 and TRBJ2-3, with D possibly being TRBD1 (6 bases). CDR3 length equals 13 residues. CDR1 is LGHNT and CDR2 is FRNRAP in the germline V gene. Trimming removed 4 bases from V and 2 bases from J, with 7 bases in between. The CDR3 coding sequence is TGTGCTAGTGGTTGGGGGCCCACAGATACGCAGTATTTT. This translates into CASGWGPTDTQYF.

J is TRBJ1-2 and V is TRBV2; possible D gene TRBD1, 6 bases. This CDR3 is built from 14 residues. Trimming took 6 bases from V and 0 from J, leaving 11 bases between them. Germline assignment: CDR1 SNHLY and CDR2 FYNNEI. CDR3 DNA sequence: TGTGCCAGCAGGGTGACAGGAGCTAACTATGGCTACACCTTC. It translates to CASRVTGANYGYTF.

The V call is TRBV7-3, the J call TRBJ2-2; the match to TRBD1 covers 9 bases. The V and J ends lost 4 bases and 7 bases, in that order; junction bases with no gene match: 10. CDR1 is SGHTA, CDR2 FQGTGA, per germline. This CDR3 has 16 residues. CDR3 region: CASSSLDRGSGGELFF. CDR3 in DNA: TGTGCCAGCAGCTCCCTGGACAGGGGATCGGGCGGGGAGCTGTTTTTT.

CDR3 in amino acids: CASSFSGGVYNEQFF. The CDR3 bases are TGTGCCAGCAGCTTTAGCGGGGGGGTCTACAATGAGCAGTTCTTC. This chain joins TRBV7-2 and TRBJ2-1; TRBD2 agrees at 11 bases. The V segment lost 3 bases and the J segment 3 bases; nucleotides outside the gene matches: 1. CDR1 is SGHTA, CDR2 FQGNSA, per germline. CDR3 length: 15 residues. Looking up the rest from reference TRBV7-2 and TRBJ2-1 gives the full variable domain: GAGVSQSPSNKVTEKGKDVELRCDPISGHTALYWYRQSLGQGLEFLIYFQGNSAPDKSGLPSDRFSAERTGGSVSTLTIQRTQQEDSAVYLCASSFSGGVYNEQFFGPGTRLTVL.

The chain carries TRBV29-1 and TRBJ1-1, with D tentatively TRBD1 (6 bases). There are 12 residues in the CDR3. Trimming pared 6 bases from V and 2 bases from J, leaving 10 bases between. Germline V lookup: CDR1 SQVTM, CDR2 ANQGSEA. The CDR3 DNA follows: TGCAGCGTGACCAGGGGAAACACTGAAGCTTTCTTT. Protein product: CSVTRGNTEAFF.

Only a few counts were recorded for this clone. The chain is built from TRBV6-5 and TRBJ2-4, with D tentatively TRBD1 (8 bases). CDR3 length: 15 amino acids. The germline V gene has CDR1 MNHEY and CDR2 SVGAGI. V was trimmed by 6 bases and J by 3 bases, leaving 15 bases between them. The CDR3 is CASSRQGRDKNIQYF. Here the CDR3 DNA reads TGTGCCAGCAGCCGACAGGGGAGGGACAAAAACATTCAGTACTTC.

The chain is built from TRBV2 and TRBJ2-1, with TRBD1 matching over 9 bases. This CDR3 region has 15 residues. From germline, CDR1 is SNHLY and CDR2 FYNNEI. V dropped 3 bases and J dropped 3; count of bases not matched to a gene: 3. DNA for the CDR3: TGTGCCAGCAGTGAGGGACAGGGAGGCTACAATGAGCAGTTCTTC. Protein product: CASSEGQGGYNEQFF.

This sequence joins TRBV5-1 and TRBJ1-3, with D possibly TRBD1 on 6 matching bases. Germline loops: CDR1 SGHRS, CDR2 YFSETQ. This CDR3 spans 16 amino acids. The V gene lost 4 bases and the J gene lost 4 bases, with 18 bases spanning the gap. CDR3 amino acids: CASSDPRAGAGNTIYF. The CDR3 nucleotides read TGCGCCAGCAGCGACCCCCGGGCAGGGGCCGGAAACACCATATATTTT.

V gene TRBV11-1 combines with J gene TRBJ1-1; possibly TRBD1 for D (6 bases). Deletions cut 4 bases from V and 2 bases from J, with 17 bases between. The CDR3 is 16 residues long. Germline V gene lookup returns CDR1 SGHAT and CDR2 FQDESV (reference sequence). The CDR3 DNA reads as TGTGCCAGCAGCTCCTACGGCACAGGGAGAAACACTGAAGCTTTCTTT. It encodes CASSSYGTGRNTEAFF.

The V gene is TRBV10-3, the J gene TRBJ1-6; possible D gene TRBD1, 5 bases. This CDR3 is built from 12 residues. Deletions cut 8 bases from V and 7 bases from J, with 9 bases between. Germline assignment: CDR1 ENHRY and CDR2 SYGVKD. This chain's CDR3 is CAIGQGNSPLHF. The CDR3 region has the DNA TGTGCCATCGGGCAGGGAAATTCACCCCTCCACTTT.

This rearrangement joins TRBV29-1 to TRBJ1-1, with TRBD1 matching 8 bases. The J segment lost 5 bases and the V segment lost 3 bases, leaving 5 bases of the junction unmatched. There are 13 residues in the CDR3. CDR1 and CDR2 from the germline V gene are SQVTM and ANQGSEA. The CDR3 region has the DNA TGCAGCGTTGATGGACAGGGAGGGACTGAAGCTTTCTTT. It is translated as CSVDGQGGTEAFF. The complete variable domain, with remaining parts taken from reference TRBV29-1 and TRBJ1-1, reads SAVISQKPSRDICQRGTSLTIQCQVDSQVTMMFWYRQQPGQSLTLIATANQGSEATYESGFVIDKFPISRPNLTFSTLTVSNMSPEDSSIYLCSVDGQGGTEAFFGQGTRLTVV.

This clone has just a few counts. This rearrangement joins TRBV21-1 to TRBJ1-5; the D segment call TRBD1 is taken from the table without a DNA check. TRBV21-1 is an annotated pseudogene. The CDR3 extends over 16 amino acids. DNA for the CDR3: TGTGCCAGCAGCAAACCGGGACAGGGGAGCGACCAGCCCCAGCATTTT. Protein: CASSKPGQGSDQPQHF.

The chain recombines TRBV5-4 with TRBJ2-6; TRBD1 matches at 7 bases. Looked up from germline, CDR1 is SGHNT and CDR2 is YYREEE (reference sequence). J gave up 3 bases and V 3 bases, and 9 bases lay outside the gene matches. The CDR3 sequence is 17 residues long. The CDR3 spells CASSSRDRAYGANVLTF. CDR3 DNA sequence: TGTGCCAGCAGCTCCCGAGACAGGGCATATGGGGCCAACGTCCTGACTTTC.